A selection of T cell receptor beta chains follows, all from one sample in a study of blood T cell repertoires in COVID-19. Clones were read by immunoSEQ multiplex PCR, and TCRdb kept only the in-frame ones, dropping some. The sample shows under 60,000 clones, less than 95% of them seen only once. The sample consisted of peripheral blood. The receptors come from a human donor in a cohort sampled during active COVID-19. Each CDR3 is given with its conserved first and last residue. Fields, in order: clone size, V gene, D gene, J gene, CDR3 DNA, CDR3 protein. D genes are given only for firm matches. Part of the rows lack a size; the others show once, few, many or a class for expanded clones.

size: .; V: TRBV5-4; D: .; J: TRBJ2-7; DNA: TGTGCCAGCAGCTTGGGTGGGAGGAGGGAGCAGTACTTC; CDR3: CASSLGGRREQYF
size: .; V: TRBV9; D: .; J: TRBJ2-1; DNA: TGTGCCAGCAGCGCAGGACTATCCCCTAATGAGCAGTTCTTC; CDR3: CASSAGLSPNEQFF
size: .; V: TRBV2; D: .; J: TRBJ1-3; DNA: TGTGCCAGCAGGGGCGTTGGAAACACCATATATTTT; CDR3: CASRGVGNTIYF
size: .; V: TRBV18; D: TRBD2; J: TRBJ2-7; DNA: TGTGCCAGCTCAGGGACTAGCGGGTACGAGCAGTACTTC; CDR3: CASSGTSGYEQYF
size: once; V: TRBV6-5; D: TRBD1; J: TRBJ2-7; DNA: TGTGCCAGCAGGGACACAGGGGGCGAGTCCTACGAGCAGTACTTC; CDR3: CASRDTGGESYEQYF
size: .; V: TRBV18; D: TRBD1; J: TRBJ2-7; DNA: TGTGCCAGCTCACCAAGGGGGACAGGCCAAACCTACGAGCAGTACTTC; CDR3: CASSPRGTGQTYEQYF
size: once; V: TRBV20-1; D: TRBD1; J: TRBJ2-1; DNA: TGCAGTGCTAGTTGGGGACAGTCCTACAATGAGCAGTTCTTC; CDR3: CSASWGQSYNEQFF
size: .; V: TRBV2; D: .; J: TRBJ1-1; DNA: TGTGCCAGCGGGGCGGACACTGAAGCTTTCTTT; CDR3: CASGADTEAFF
size: .; V: TRBV6-5; D: TRBD2; J: TRBJ2-1; DNA: TGTGCCAGCGCTAGCGGTCTTGACAATGAGCAGTTCTTC; CDR3: CASASGLDNEQFF
size: once; V: TRBV7-2; D: .; J: TRBJ2-7; DNA: TGTGCCAGCAGCTTAATTCCGGGGAAGGCGGGCGAGCAGTACTTC; CDR3: CASSLIPGKAGEQYF
size: .; V: TRBV2; D: TRBD1; J: TRBJ1-2; DNA: TGTGCCAGCAGAGCAGGACAGGGGGCATATGGCTACACCTTC; CDR3: CASRAGQGAYGYTF
size: .; V: TRBV3-1/TRBV3-2; D: TRBD2; J: TRBJ2-1; DNA: TGTGCCAGCAGCCAAAGACGTCCTAGCGGGGGTTACAATGAGCAGTTCTTC; CDR3: CASSQRRPSGGYNEQFF
size: .; V: TRBV28; D: TRBD2; J: TRBJ2-7; DNA: TGTGCCAGCGGGACTAGCGGGTCGATCTCCTACGAGCAGTACTTC; CDR3: CASGTSGSISYEQYF
size: few; V: TRBV7-9; D: TRBD2; J: TRBJ2-7; DNA: TGTGCCAGCAGCTCTCAGGGACTAGCGGAGGCCTACGAGCAGTACTTC; CDR3: CASSSQGLAEAYEQYF
size: once; V: TRBV10-2; D: .; J: TRBJ2-3; DNA: TGCGCCAGCAGTGACAGAAGCACAGATACGCAGTATTTT; CDR3: CASSDRSTDTQYF
size: .; V: TRBV11-2; D: .; J: TRBJ2-2; DNA: TGTGCCAGCAGCTTAGATGTAGGGGGCACCGGGGAGCTGTTTTTT; CDR3: CASSLDVGGTGELFF
size: .; V: TRBV19; D: .; J: TRBJ2-7; DNA: TGTGCCAGTAGTATTCGGATTTTGGGGCCTGTCCCCTACGAGCAGTACTTC; CDR3: CASSIRILGPVPYEQYF
size: .; V: TRBV11-2; D: TRBD1; J: TRBJ2-7; DNA: TGTGCCAGCAGCTTGGGACAGAAACTTTACGAGCAGTACTTC; CDR3: CASSLGQKLYEQYF
size: .; V: TRBV6-6; D: TRBD1; J: TRBJ2-7; DNA: TGTGCCAGTACCCCGACAGGGCTAAACTACGAGCAGTACTTC; CDR3: CASTPTGLNYEQYF
size: few; V: TRBV27; D: TRBD2; J: TRBJ2-5; DNA: TGTGCCAGCAGTTCTACTAGCGGGAGAGGAGAGACCCAGTACTTC; CDR3: CASSSTSGRGETQYF
size: .; V: TRBV29-1; D: .; J: TRBJ2-5; DNA: TGCAGCGTTGAAGGGGGGGGCCTTCACCAAGAGACCCAGTACTTC; CDR3: CSVEGGGLHQETQYF
size: .; V: TRBV5-4; D: .; J: TRBJ1-1; DNA: TGTGCCAGCACGGGACAATTGGCCACTGAAGCTTTCTTT; CDR3: CASTGQLATEAFF
size: .; V: TRBV29-1; D: .; J: TRBJ1-2; DNA: TGCAGCGTGAATCAGGGGAGTGAAGTGGATGGCTACACCTTC; CDR3: CSVNQGSEVDGYTF
size: once; V: TRBV5-4; D: TRBD2; J: TRBJ2-7; DNA: TGTGCCAGCAGCTTAGGCGGGAGGGCCGGCTACGAGCAGTACTTC; CDR3: CASSLGGRAGYEQYF
size: .; V: TRBV9; D: .; J: TRBJ2-7; DNA: TGTGCCAGCAGCGAAGGGGGAGATAGGACCTACGAGCAGTACTTC; CDR3: CASSEGGDRTYEQYF
size: .; V: TRBV3-1/TRBV3-2; D: TRBD2; J: TRBJ2-7; DNA: TGTGCCAGCAGCCAAGATAAGGGACTAGCCCGTTTTTGGGAGCAGTACTTC; CDR3: CASSQDKGLARFWEQYF
size: .; V: TRBV6-6; D: TRBD2; J: TRBJ2-7; DNA: TGTGCCAGCAGTTTAGGAACCCGGGAGGTCGAGCAGTACTTC; CDR3: CASSLGTREVEQYF
size: .; V: TRBV7-9; D: .; J: TRBJ1-5; DNA: TGTGCCAGCAGCTTAGCGGGGGCTCAGCCCCAGCATTTT; CDR3: CASSLAGAQPQHF
size: .; V: TRBV12-3/TRBV12-4; D: .; J: TRBJ1-2; DNA: TGTGCCAGCGGGACTATTGCTAACTATGGCTACACCTTC; CDR3: CASGTIANYGYTF
size: .; V: TRBV6-2/TRBV6-3; D: TRBD1; J: TRBJ1-1; DNA: TGTGCCAGCAGCTTGGGACAGGTGAACACTGAAGCTTTCTTT; CDR3: CASSLGQVNTEAFF
size: .; V: TRBV27; D: .; J: TRBJ2-1; DNA: TGTGCCAGCAGTTTACGTCCTACCTACAATGAGCAGTTCTTC; CDR3: CASSLRPTYNEQFF
size: .; V: TRBV5-1; D: TRBD1; J: TRBJ2-5; DNA: TGCGCCAGCAGCTCCGGGACAGGGTGGGAGACCCAGTACTTC; CDR3: CASSSGTGWETQYF
size: .; V: TRBV23-1; D: .; J: TRBJ1-2; DNA: TGCGCCAGCAGTCAACCGAGGGGGACATGGACTAACTATGGCTACACCTTC; CDR3: CASSQPRGTWTNYGYTF
size: few; V: TRBV4-2; D: TRBD2; J: TRBJ2-3; DNA: TGTGCCAGCAGCGGGGCGGGAGCGGGCACAGATACGCAGTATTTT; CDR3: CASSGAGAGTDTQYF
size: .; V: TRBV6-5; D: .; J: TRBJ1-3; DNA: TGTGCCAGCAGTTACGCGGGTAGCTCTGGAAACACCATATATTTT; CDR3: CASSYAGSSGNTIYF
size: few; V: TRBV7-8; D: TRBD2; J: TRBJ2-2; DNA: TGTGCCAGCAGCCCGGGACTAGCGGGAGGGCCAGTGGCCGGGGAGCTGTTTTTT; CDR3: CASSPGLAGGPVAGELFF
size: .; V: TRBV25-1; D: .; J: TRBJ1-2; DNA: TGTGCCAGCAGGCCATCAGGGACACCTAACTATGGCTACACCTTC; CDR3: CASRPSGTPNYGYTF
size: .; V: TRBV5-1; D: TRBD2; J: TRBJ2-5; DNA: TGCGCCAGCAGCTTGGGAGCTAGCGGGGCGGGAGAGACCCAGTACTTC; CDR3: CASSLGASGAGETQYF
size: .; V: TRBV9; D: .; J: TRBJ2-1; DNA: TGTGCCAGCAGCCCAACCCCTATTGATGAGCAGTTCTTC; CDR3: CASSPTPIDEQFF
size: .; V: TRBV19; D: .; J: TRBJ2-5; DNA: TGTGCCAGTAGTTGGACAGCTCAAGAGACCCAGTACTTC; CDR3: CASSWTAQETQYF
size: .; V: TRBV15; D: .; J: TRBJ2-2; DNA: TGTGCCACCAGCAGAGCTTGGCAGAACACCGGGGAGCTGTTTTTT; CDR3: CATSRAWQNTGELFF
size: few; V: TRBV24-1; D: .; J: TRBJ2-6; DNA: TGTGCCACCAGTATAGGGGGGGTTGGGGCCAACGTCCTGACTTTC; CDR3: CATSIGGVGANVLTF
size: .; V: TRBV9; D: TRBD2; J: TRBJ2-7; DNA: TGTGCCAGCAGTCGGGTTGGGGCGGGAGCCAACTACGAGCAGTACTTC; CDR3: CASSRVGAGANYEQYF
size: once; V: TRBV4-1; D: .; J: TRBJ1-1; DNA: TGCGCCAGCAGCCCGACAGCGAACACTGAAGCTTTCTTT; CDR3: CASSPTANTEAFF